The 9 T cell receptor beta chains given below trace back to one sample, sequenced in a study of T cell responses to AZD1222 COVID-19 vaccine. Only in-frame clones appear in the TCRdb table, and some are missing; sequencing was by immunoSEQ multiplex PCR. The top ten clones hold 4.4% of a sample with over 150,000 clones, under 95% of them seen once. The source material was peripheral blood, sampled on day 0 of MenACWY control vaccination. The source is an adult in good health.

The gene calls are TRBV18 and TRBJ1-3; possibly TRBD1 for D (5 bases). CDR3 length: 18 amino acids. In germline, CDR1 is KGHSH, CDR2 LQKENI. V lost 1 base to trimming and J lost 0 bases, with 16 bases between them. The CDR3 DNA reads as TGTGCCAGCTCACCACTGGGGCACGGAGGATTCTCTGGAAACACCATATATTTT. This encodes CASSPLGHGGFSGNTIYF. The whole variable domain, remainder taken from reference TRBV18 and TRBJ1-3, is NAGVMQNPRHLVRRRGQEARLRCSPMKGHSHVYWYRQLPEEGLKFMVYLQKENIIDESGMPKERFSAEFPKEGPSILRIQQVVRGDSAAYFCASSPLGHGGFSGNTIYFGEGSWLTVV.

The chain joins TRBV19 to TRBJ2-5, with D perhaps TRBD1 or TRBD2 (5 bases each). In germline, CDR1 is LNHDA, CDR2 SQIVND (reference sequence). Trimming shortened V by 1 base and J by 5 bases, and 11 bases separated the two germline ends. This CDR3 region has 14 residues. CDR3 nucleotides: TGTGCCAGTAGTATAGGCCGGGGCCCGGAGACCCAGTACTTC. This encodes CASSIGRGPETQYF.

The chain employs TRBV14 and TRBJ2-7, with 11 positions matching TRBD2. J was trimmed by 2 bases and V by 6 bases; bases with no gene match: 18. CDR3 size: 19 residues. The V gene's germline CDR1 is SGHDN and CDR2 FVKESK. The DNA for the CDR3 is TGTGCCAGCAGTCCTTCGGGACTAGCGGCTCAGGGACGGCCCTACGAGCAGTACTTC. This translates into CASSPSGLAAQGRPYEQYF. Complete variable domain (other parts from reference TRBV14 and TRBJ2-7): EAGVTQFPSHSVIEKGQTVTLRCDPISGHDNLYWYRRVMGKEIKFLLHFVKESKQDESGMPNNRFLAERTGGTYSTLKVQPAELEDSGVYFCASSPSGLAAQGRPYEQYFGPGTRLTVT.

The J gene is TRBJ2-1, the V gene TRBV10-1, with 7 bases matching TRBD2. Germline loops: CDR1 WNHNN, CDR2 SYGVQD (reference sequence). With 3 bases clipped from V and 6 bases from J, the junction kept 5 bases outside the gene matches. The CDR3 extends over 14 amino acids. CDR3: CASSDGLVGNEQFF. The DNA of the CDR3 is TGCGCCAGCAGTGACGGACTAGTTGGCAATGAGCAGTTCTTC.

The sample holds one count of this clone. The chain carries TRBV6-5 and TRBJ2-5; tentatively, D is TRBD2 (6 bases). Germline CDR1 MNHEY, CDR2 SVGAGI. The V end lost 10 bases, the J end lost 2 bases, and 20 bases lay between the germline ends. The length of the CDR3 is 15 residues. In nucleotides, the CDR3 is TGTGCCACTATCCCGTGGGCGGGAAGACAAGAGACCCAGTACTTC. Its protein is CATIPWAGRQETQYF.

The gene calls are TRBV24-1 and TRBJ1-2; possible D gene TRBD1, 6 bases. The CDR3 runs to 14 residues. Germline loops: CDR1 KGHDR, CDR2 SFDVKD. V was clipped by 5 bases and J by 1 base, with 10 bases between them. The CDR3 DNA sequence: TGTGCCACCAGTGCGGACAGCGGTAACTATGGCTACACCTTC. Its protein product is CATSADSGNYGYTF.

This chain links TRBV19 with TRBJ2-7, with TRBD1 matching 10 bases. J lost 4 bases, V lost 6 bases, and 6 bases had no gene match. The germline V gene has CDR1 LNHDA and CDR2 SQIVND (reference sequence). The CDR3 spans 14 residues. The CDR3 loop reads CASRPGQGRYEQYF. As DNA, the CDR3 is TGTGCCAGTAGACCGGGACAGGGGCGGTACGAGCAGTACTTC.

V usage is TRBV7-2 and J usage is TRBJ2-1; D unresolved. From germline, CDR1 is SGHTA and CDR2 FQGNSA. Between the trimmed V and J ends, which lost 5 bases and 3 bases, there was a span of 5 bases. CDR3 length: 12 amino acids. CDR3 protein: CASSRDYNEQFF. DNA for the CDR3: TGTGCCAGCAGCCGAGACTACAATGAGCAGTTCTTC.

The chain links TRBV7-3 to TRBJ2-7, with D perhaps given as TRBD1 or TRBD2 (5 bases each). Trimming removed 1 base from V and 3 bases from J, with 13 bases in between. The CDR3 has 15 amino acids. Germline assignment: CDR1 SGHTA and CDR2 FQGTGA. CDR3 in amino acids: CASSLNPGRIYEQYF. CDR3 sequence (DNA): TGTGCCAGCAGCTTAAATCCGGGACGGATCTACGAGCAGTACTTC.